The next 11 T cell receptor beta chains were all read from a single sample in a study of T-cell reconstitution after alpha-beta-depleted transplantation in children. Unique molecular identifiers were built into the TCRbeta library. TCRdb processed the PCR reads anew with MiXCR; each CDR3 protein has one entry. The sample comprises about 300,000 distinct CDR3 sequences, about a tenth of which are singletons, and less than 9% rests with the top ten. The source was PBMCs, collected before TCRalphabeta/CD19-depleted stem cell transplant. The receptors derive from a boy under two years old with acute myeloid leukemia, due to receive a stem cell transplant.

This clonotype was detected once. This clone may be a read error of a much larger clone one base away. This chain joins TRBV20-1 and TRBJ1-2, with 7 bases matching TRBD1. CDR1 DFQATT and CDR2 SNEGSKA come from the germline V gene (reference sequence). This CDR3 contains 16 residues. The chain's CDR3 is CGARVFTGEANYGYTF. In DNA form, the CDR3 reads TGCGGTGCTAGAGTGTTTACAGGGGAAGCTAACTATGGCTACACCTTC.

This chain links TRBV29-1 with TRBJ2-1; 10 bases are shared with TRBD2. The CDR3 loop spans 16 amino acids. The V segment lost 7 bases and the J segment 5 bases; nucleotides outside the gene matches: 14. Germline values: CDR1 SQVTM, CDR2 ANQGSEA. The CDR3 here is CSAGALAGVWNNEQFF. DNA for the CDR3: TGCAGCGCCGGGGCCCTAGCGGGGGTATGGAACAATGAGCAGTTCTTC.

With regard to this clonotype: A much larger clone differs by one base, so this may be a read error. The chain carries TRBV5-5 and TRBJ2-4; D uncertain. Germline V gives CDR1 SGHKS, CDR2 YYEKEE (reference sequence). The CDR3 has 14 residues. Here the CDR3 DNA reads TGTGCCAGCAGCCTTCCAGAAGGAGAAAACATGCAGTACTTC. Its translation: CASSLPEGENMQYF.

This clonotype was seen repeatedly, ten times or more. As DNA, the CDR3 is TGCAGTGCGAACACTGGAAACACCATATATTTT. Translating it yields CSANTGNTIYF. This sequence joins TRBV20-1 and TRBJ1-3, with D hard to call. The CDR3 is made up of 11 amino acids. Germline V gives CDR1 DFQATT, CDR2 SNEGSKA (reference sequence). V was shortened by 6 bases and J by 2 bases, with 5 bases between the two germline ends.

The chain carries TRBV7-2 and TRBJ2-7; the match to TRBD2 covers 13 bases. Germline V gives CDR1 SGHTA, CDR2 FQGNSA. Losses at the gene ends were 5 bases for V and 4 bases for J; bases not matched to a gene: 8. This CDR3 is 16 amino acids long. The CDR3 spells CASSITSGRALYEQYF. DNA of the CDR3: TGTGCCAGCAGCATAACTAGCGGGAGGGCCCTATACGAGCAGTACTTC.

The table lists this clonotype with many counts. The chain joins TRBV29-1 to TRBJ1-2, with TRBD1 matching 7 bases. V trimming: 4 bases; J trimming: 4 bases; junction bases outside the gene matches: 12. Germline V gives CDR1 SQVTM, CDR2 ANQGSEA. This CDR3 contains 15 residues. CDR3 coding DNA: TGCAGCGTTGTTAGAATGGCCGGGACAGCCTATGGCTACACCTTC. Amino acid sequence: CSVVRMAGTAYGYTF.

This clonotype showed up many times. The chain couples TRBV20-1 to TRBJ2-5, with D perhaps matching TRBD1 (6 bases). Germline assignment: CDR1 DFQATT and CDR2 SNEGSKA (reference sequence). The CDR3 is made up of 15 amino acids. The V end was cut by 1 base, the J end by 1 base, with 13 bases between. CDR3 protein: CSARVSDRPQETQYF. CDR3 nucleotides: TGCAGTGCTAGAGTCTCGGACAGACCCCAAGAGACCCAGTACTTC.

In its sample, this clonotype was seen many times. The rearrangement joins TRBV12-5 to TRBJ2-1, with D possibly called TRBD1 or TRBD2 (5 bases each). This CDR3 contains 15 residues. Trimming took 7 bases from V and 3 from J, leaving 16 bases between them. CDR1 is LGHNT and CDR2 is FRNRAP in the germline V gene. This chain's CDR3 is CASAPDSGGYNEQFF. CDR3 DNA: TGTGCTAGTGCCCCAGACAGCGGCGGCTACAATGAGCAGTTCTTC.

A few counts support this clonotype. This sequence joins TRBV20-1 and TRBJ2-7; D is possibly TRBD2 (5 bases). Germline V gene sequence: CDR1 DFQATT, CDR2 SNEGSKA (reference sequence). CDR3 length: 14 amino acids. Trimming left V 2 bases short and J 6 bases short, with 17 bases between. The CDR3 nucleotides are TGCAGTGCTAGACCCCCTAACGGGGTCGCCGAGCAGTACTTC. Its protein product is CSARPPNGVAEQYF.

This clonotype was seen ten or more times. DNA of the CDR3: TGTGCCTGGAGTATCGGACTTAGCAATCAGCCCCAGCATTTT. This sequence encodes CAWSIGLSNQPQHF. The chain carries TRBV30 and TRBJ1-5, with D uncertain. The germline V gene encodes CDR1 GTSNPN and CDR2 SVGIG (reference sequence). V lost 2 bases and J lost 0, with 8 bases in between. This CDR3 has 14 amino acids.

The sample holds many counts of this clonotype. The J gene is TRBJ2-2, the V gene TRBV7-3; D might be TRBD1 (5 bases). The CDR3 is 16 amino acids. Germline CDR1 is SGHTA and CDR2 is FQGTGA. V lost 5 bases and J 1 base, leaving 14 bases between the germline ends. CDR3 amino acids: CASSLARAENTGELFF. DNA of the CDR3: TGTGCCAGCAGCCTCGCCAGGGCTGAGAACACCGGGGAGCTGTTTTTT.